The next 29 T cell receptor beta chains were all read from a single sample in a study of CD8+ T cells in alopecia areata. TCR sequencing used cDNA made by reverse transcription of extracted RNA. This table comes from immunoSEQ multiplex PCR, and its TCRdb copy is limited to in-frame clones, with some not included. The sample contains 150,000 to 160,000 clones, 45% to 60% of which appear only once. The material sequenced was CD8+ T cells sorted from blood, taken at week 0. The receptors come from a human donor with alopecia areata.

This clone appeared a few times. In DNA, the CDR3 is TGTGCCAGCAGCTTAGAAACAGGGAGCTCCTACGAGCAGTACTTC. This encodes CASSLETGSSYEQYF. The rearrangement uses TRBV7-6 and TRBJ2-7, with D perhaps TRBD1 (6 bases). This CDR3 spans 15 amino acids. V was shortened by 1 base and J by 0 bases, with 10 bases between the two germline ends. Germline CDR1 SGHVS, CDR2 FNYEAQ.

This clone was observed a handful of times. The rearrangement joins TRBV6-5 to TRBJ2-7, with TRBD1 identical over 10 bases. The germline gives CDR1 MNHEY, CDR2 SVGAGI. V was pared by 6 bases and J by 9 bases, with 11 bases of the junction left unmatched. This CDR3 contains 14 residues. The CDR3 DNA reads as TGTGCCAGCAGACCCTCCGGGACAGGGGAGGTGCAGTACTTC. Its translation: CASRPSGTGEVQYF.

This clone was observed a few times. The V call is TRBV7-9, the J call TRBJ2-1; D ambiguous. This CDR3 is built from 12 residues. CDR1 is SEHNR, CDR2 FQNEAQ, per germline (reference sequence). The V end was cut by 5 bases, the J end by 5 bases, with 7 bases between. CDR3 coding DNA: TGTGCCAGCAGCGTCCTAGACAATGAGCAGTTCTTC. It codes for CASSVLDNEQFF.

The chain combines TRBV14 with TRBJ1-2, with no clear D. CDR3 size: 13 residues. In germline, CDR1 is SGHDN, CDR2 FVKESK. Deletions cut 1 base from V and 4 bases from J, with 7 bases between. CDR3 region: CASSQGTGYGYTF. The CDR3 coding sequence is TGTGCCAGCAGCCAAGGGACGGGCTATGGCTACACCTTC.

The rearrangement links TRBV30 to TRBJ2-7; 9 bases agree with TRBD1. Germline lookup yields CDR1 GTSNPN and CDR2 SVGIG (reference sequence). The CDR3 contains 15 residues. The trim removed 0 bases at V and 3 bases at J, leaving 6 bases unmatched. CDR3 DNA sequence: TGTGCCTGGAGTGTCCCCCGACAGGGGGTCTACGAGCAGTACTTC. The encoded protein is CAWSVPRQGVYEQYF.

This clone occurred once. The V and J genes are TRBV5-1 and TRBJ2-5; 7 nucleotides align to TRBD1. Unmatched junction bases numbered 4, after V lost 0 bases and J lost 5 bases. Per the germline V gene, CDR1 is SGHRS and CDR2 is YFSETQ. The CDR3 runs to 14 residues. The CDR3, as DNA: TGCGCCAGCAGCTTGGCCGGGACAGTGGAGACCCAGTACTTC. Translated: CASSLAGTVETQYF.

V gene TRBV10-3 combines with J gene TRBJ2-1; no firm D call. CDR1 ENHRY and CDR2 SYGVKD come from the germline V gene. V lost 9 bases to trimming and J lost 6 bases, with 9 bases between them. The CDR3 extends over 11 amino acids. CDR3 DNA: TGTGCCATTACGGACCGCAATGAGCAGTTCTTC. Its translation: CAITDRNEQFF.

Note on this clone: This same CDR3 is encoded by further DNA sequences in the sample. This CDR3 reads CASSPGTGPSEQYF. The CDR3 DNA is TGCGCCAGCAGTCCCGGGACAGGACCCAGCGAGCAGTACTTC. V and J are TRBV4-3 and TRBJ2-7; 8 nucleotides line up with TRBD1. This CDR3 comprises 14 residues. Trimming removed 6 bases from V and 6 bases from J; junction bases left unmatched: 10. Germline V gene lookup returns CDR1 LGHNA and CDR2 YSLEER.

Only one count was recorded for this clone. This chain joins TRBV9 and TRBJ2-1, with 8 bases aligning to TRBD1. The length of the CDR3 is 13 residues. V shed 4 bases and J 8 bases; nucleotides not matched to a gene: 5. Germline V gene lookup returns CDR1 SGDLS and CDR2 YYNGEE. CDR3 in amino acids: CASSRQGRDEQFF. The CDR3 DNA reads TGTGCCAGCAGCAGACAGGGGCGGGATGAGCAGTTCTTC.

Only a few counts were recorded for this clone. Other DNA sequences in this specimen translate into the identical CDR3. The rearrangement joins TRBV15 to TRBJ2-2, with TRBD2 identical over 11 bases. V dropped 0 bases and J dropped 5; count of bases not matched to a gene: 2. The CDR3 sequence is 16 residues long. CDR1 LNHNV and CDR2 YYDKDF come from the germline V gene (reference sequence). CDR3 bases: TGTGCCACCAGCAGAGATAGCGGGGGGGAAACCGGGGAGCTGTTTTTT. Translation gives CATSRDSGGETGELFF.

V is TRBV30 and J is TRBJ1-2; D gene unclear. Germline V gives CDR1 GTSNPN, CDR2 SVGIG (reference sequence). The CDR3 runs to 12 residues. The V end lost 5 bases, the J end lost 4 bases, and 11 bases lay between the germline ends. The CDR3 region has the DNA TGTGCCTGGCGGCCCGGCGTCTATGGCTACACCTTC. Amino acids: CAWRPGVYGYTF.

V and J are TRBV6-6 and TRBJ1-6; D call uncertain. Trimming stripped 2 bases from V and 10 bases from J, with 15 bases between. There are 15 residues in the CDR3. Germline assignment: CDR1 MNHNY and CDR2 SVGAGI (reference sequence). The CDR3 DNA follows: TGTGCCAGCAGTTACGGCGGGGAGGCGGGCTCACCCCTCCACTTT. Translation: CASSYGGEAGSPLHF.

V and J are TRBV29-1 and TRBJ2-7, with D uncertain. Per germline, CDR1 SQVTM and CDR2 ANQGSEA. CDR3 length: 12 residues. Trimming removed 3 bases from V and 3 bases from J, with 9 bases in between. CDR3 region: CSVELNGYEQYF. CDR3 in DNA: TGCAGCGTTGAGTTAAACGGCTACGAGCAGTACTTC.

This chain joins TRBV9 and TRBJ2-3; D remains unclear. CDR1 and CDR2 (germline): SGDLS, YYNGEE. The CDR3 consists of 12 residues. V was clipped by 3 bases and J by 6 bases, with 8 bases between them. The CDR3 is CASSGGPDTQYF. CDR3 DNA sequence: TGTGCCAGCAGCGGAGGACCGGATACGCAGTATTTT.

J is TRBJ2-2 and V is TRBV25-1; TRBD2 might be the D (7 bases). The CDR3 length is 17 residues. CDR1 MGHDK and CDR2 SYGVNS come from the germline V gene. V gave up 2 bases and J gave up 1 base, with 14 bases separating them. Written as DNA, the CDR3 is TGTGCCAGCAGTGAAAGGGGGGGCAGGGTGAACACCGGGGAGCTGTTTTTT. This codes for CASSERGGRVNTGELFF.

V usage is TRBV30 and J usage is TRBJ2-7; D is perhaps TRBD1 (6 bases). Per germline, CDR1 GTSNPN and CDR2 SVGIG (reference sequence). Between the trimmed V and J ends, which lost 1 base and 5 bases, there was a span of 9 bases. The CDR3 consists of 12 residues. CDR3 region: CAWSAGAHEQYF. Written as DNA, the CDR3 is TGTGCCTGGAGTGCAGGGGCCCACGAGCAGTACTTC.

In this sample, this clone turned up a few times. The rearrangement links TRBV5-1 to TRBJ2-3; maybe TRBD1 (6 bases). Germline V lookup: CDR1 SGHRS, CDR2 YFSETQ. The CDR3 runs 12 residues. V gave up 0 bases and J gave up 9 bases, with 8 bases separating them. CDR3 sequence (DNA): TGCGCCAGCAGCTTGGAAGGGGGAACGCAGTATTTT. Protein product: CASSLEGGTQYF. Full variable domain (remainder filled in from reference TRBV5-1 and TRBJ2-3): KAGVTQTPRYLIKTRGQQVTLSCSPISGHRSVSWYQQTPGQGLQFLFEYFSETQRNKGNFPGRFSGRQFSNSRSEMNVSTLELGDSALYLCASSLEGGTQYFGPGTRLTVL.

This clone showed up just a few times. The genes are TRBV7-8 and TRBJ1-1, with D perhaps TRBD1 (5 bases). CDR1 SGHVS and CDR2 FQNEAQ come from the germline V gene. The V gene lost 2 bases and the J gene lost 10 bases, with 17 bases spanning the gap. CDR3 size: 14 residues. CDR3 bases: TGTGCCAGCAGCTTAAGACTTGGACAAGAGGGAGCTTTCTTT. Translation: CASSLRLGQEGAFF.

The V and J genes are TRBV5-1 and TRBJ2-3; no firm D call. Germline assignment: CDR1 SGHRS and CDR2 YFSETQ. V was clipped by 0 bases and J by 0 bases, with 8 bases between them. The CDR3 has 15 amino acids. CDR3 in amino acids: CASSLEVPSTDTQYF. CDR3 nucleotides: TGCGCCAGCAGCTTGGAAGTCCCTAGCACAGATACGCAGTATTTT.

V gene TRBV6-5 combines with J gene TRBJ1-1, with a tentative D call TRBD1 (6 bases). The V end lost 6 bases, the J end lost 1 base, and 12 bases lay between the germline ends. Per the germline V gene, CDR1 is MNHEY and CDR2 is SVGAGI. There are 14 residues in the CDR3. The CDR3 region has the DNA TGTGCCAGCAGAGAGGGGGGCTGGAACACTGAAGCTTTCTTT. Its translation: CASREGGWNTEAFF.

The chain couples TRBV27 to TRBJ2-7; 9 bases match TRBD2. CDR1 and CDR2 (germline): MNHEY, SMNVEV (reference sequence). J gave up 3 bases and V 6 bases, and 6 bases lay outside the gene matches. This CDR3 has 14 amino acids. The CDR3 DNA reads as TGTGCCAGCAGCGAGACTAGCGGAGACTACGAGCAGTACTTC. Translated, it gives CASSETSGDYEQYF.

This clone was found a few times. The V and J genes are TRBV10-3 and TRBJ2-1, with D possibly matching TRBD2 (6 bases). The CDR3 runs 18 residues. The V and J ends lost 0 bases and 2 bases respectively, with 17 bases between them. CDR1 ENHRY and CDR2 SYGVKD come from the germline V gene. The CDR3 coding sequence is TGTGCCATCAGTGAGTCCTCCCCGGGGACTGATACCTACAATGAGCAGTTCTTC. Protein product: CAISESSPGTDTYNEQFF.

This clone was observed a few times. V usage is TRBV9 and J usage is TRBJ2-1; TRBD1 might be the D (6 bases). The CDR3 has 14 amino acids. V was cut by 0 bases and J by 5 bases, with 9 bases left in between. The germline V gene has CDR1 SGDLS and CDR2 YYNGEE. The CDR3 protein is CASSVGQVDNEQFF. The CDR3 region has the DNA TGTGCCAGCAGCGTAGGACAGGTTGACAATGAGCAGTTCTTC.

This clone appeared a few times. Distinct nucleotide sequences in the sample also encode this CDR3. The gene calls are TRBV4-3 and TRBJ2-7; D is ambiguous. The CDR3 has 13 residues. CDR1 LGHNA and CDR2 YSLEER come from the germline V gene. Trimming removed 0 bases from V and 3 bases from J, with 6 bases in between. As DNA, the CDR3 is TGCGCCAGCAGCCAAGACGACGGCTACGAGCAGTACTTC. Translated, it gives CASSQDDGYEQYF.

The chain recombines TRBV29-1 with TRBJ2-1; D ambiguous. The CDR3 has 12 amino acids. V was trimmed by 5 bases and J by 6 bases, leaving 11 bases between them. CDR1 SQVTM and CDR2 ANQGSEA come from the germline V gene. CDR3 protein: CSVPETVNEQFF. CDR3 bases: TGCAGCGTTCCCGAGACCGTCAATGAGCAGTTCTTC.

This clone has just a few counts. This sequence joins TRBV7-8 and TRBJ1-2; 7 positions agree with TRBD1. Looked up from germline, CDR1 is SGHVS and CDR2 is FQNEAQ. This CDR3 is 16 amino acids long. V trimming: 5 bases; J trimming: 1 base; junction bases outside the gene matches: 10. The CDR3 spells CASSTPGQNFNYGYTF. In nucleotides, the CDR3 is TGTGCCAGCAGCACCCCGGGACAGAACTTTAACTATGGCTACACCTTC. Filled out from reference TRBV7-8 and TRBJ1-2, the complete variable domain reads GAGVSQSPRYKVAKRGQDVALRCDPISGHVSLFWYQQALGQGPEFLTYFQNEAQLDKSGLPSDRFFAERPEGSVSTLKIQRTQQEDSAVYLCASSTPGQNFNYGYTFGSGTRLTVV.

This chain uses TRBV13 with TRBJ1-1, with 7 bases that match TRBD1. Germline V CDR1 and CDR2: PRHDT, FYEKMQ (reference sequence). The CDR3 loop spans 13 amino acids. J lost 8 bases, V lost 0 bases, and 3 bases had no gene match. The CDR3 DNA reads TGTGCCAGCAGCTTAGGAGACAGGGCCGAAGCTTTCTTT. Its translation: CASSLGDRAEAFF.

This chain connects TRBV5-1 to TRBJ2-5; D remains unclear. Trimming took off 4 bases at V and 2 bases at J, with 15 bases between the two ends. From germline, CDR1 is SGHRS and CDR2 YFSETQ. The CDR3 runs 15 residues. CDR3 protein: CASSLRSSAQETQYF. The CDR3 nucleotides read TGCGCCAGCAGCCTCCGGTCAAGCGCACAAGAGACCCAGTACTTC.

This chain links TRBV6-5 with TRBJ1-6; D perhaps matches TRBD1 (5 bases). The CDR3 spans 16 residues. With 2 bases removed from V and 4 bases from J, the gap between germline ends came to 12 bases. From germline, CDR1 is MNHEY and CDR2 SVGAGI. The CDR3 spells CASSYSRDGYNSPLHF. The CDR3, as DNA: TGTGCCAGCAGTTACAGCCGGGACGGGTATAATTCACCCCTCCACTTT.